The 10 T cell receptor beta chains reported below all come from one sample, sequenced in a study of blood T cell repertoires in COVID-19. Assay used: immunoSEQ multiplex PCR; TCRdb lists only in-frame clones, some missing. Counted here are about 50,000 clones, more than 75% occurring once; the ten biggest clones make up approximately 2.1%. The source material was peripheral blood. The receptors come from a woman aged 55-69 years with acute or convalescent COVID-19.

A single count supports this clone. This chain uses TRBV6-5 with TRBJ1-1, with D unclear. The CDR3 sequence is 10 residues long. The V end lost 8 bases, the J end lost 8 bases, and 9 bases lay between the germline ends. Germline V gene lookup returns CDR1 MNHEY and CDR2 SVGAGI. The CDR3 nucleotides read TGTGCCAGCGGCTGGTCAGAAGCTTTCTTT. Translation gives CASGWSEAFF.

The rearrangement joins TRBV7-8 to TRBJ2-3; a possible D gene is TRBD2 (5 bases). V lost 5 bases and J 9 bases, leaving 12 bases between the germline ends. The CDR3 is 12 residues long. The germline CDR1 and CDR2 sequences are SGHVS and FQNEAQ. In DNA form, the CDR3 reads TGTGCCAGCAGCCTTTATAGGGAGACGCAGTATTTT. This gives the protein CASSLYRETQYF.

V gene TRBV2 combines with J gene TRBJ1-2; D is unresolved. The germline gives CDR1 SNHLY, CDR2 FYNNEI. This CDR3 contains 17 residues. Trimming left V 1 base short and J 2 bases short, with 17 bases between. The CDR3 protein is CASSEDSYSIRNYGYTF. In nucleotides, the CDR3 is TGTGCCAGCAGTGAAGACAGCTACTCTATCCGCAACTATGGCTACACCTTC.

The chain links TRBV9 to TRBJ1-4; the match to TRBD1 covers 7 bases. Germline CDR1 is SGDLS and CDR2 is YYNGEE. Trimming removed 4 bases from V and 11 bases from J; junction bases left unmatched: 5. This CDR3 is 12 amino acids long. The CDR3 is CASSKEGQKLFF. The CDR3 DNA reads as TGTGCCAGCAGCAAGGAGGGACAGAAACTGTTTTTT.

The chain has TRBV11-2 and TRBJ2-3, with 9 bases identical to TRBD2. Per germline, CDR1 SGHAT and CDR2 FQNNGV. Trimming took 4 bases from V and 2 from J; bases not matched to a gene: 7. The CDR3 length is 16 residues. CDR3 residues: CASSWAGLAATDTQYF. For the CDR3, the DNA is TGTGCCAGCAGCTGGGCGGGACTAGCCGCCACAGATACGCAGTATTTT.

The chain couples TRBV2 to TRBJ2-1; 10 positions agree with TRBD2. Germline-derived CDR1 and CDR2 are SNHLY and FYNNEI. The length of the CDR3 is 15 residues. The J segment lost 7 bases and the V segment lost 7 bases, leaving 10 bases of the junction unmatched. CDR3 nucleotide sequence: TGTGCCAGCACCTTAGAAGCGGGGGGGCCGAATGAGCAGTTCTTC. This sequence encodes CASTLEAGGPNEQFF.

The chain links TRBV12-3 or TRBV12-4 to TRBJ2-1, with TRBD2 as a possible D gene (5 bases). V lost 6 bases and J 5 bases, leaving 11 bases between the germline ends. The CDR3 extends over 13 amino acids. This CDR3 is CASRDGINNEQFF. DNA of the CDR3: TGTGCCAGCAGGGACGGGATAAACAATGAGCAGTTCTTC.

This clone was seen only a few times. The V gene is TRBV21-1, the J gene TRBJ1-2; TRBD1 reflects the table's D call only, with no check against the DNA. TRBV21-1 represents a pseudogene. CDR3 length: 17 residues. The DNA for the CDR3 is TGTGCCAGCAGAAACGACTGGACAGAGGAAGCTAACTATGGCTACACCTTC. This sequence encodes CASRNDWTEEANYGYTF.

The rearrangement joins TRBV6-5 to TRBJ2-5; D may be TRBD1 (5 bases). Germline assignment: CDR1 MNHEY and CDR2 SVGAGI. CDR3 length: 13 residues. V lost 6 bases and J 1 base, leaving 9 bases between the germline ends. The CDR3 region has the DNA TGTGCCAGCAGCAGACAGATCCAAGAGACCCAGTACTTC. Translating gives CASSRQIQETQYF.

The CDR3 loop is CASRRTGGLDTEAFF. CDR3 nucleotides: TGTGCCAGCAGAAGGACAGGGGGACTGGACACTGAAGCTTTCTTT. The chain recombines TRBV5-4 with TRBJ1-1; 10 bases are a match to TRBD1. After removal of 5 bases from V and 3 bases from J, the junction contained 7 bases not matched to a gene. CDR1 is SGHNT, CDR2 YYREEE, per germline (reference sequence). The CDR3 totals 15 residues.